This TCR beta chain was obtained from a study of T cell repertoires in cytomegalovirus infection. Study background: Used in the study were CMV epitopes, some recently identified and HLA-C-restricted, others well-studied and HLA-B-restricted. Public TCR beta signatures provided an indication of both CMV infection and a matching HLA type. General study findings and limits: CMV carriers having the relevant HLA were flagged by cumulative public TCR beta family frequency. In two of eight donors, the top clonotype was HLA-C-restricted CMV-specific.

On this clonotype itself: Its antigen is undetermined.

TCRdb re-derived calls from the reads in MiXCR, one entry per CDR3 protein. Of 110,000 or so distinct CDR3 sequences listed, 30% to 35% are singletons. Sequencing was performed on CD8+ T cells from cultured PBMCs, taken from culture after CMV antigen stimulation. The sequence came from a human donor in good health (CMV status not recorded). Some clones in this sample may be carry-over from other donors' samples.

The CDR3 coding sequence is TGTGCCAGCAGTTACGGGGGGTCTGGGACCCAGTACTTC. Amino acids: CASSYGGSGTQYF. The chain combines TRBV6-5 with TRBJ2-5; TRBD2 might be the D (6 bases). V was cut by 2 bases and J by 7 bases, with 11 bases left in between. The germline V gene encodes CDR1 MNHEY and CDR2 SVGAGI. This CDR3 is built from 13 residues.